The 29 T cell receptor beta chains below come from one sample, sequenced in a study of T cell responses to AZD1222 COVID-19 vaccine. Sequenced by immunoSEQ multiplex PCR; TCRdb stores in-frame clones only, minus some. The repertoire consists of approximately 73,000 clones, with roughly 80% occurring once and the leading ten covering roughly 3.1%. The material sequenced was peripheral blood, taken on day 0 of AZD1222 vaccination. These receptors all stem from an adult in good health.

The chain has TRBV6-4 and TRBJ2-7, with D perhaps matching TRBD1 (5 bases). The CDR3 extends over 18 amino acids. Trimming removed 11 bases at V and 1 base at J, with 30 bases between. Germline-derived CDR1 and CDR2 are MRHNA and SNTAGT. This CDR3 is CAFPGRMGHQQNSYEQYF. CDR3 bases: TGTGCCTTCCCTGGTAGAATGGGGCACCAGCAAAATTCCTACGAGCAGTACTTC.

This rearrangement joins TRBV6-2 or TRBV6-3 to TRBJ2-2; a possible D gene is TRBD1 (6 bases). Between the trimmed V and J ends, which lost 5 bases and 1 base, there was a span of 14 bases. In germline, CDR1 is MNHEY, CDR2 SVGEGT. The CDR3 totals 16 residues. The CDR3 sequence is CASSPNQGWNTGELFF. The DNA for the CDR3 is TGTGCCAGCAGTCCCAATCAGGGGTGGAACACCGGGGAGCTGTTTTTT.

The rearrangement uses TRBV30 and TRBJ1-6; D uncertain. This CDR3 has 14 amino acids. CDR1 GTSNPN and CDR2 SVGIG come from the germline V gene (reference sequence). Trimming cost V 0 bases and J 5 bases, with 8 bases left between them. CDR3 bases: TGTGCCTGGAGTGTCGACAACCATAATTCACCCCTCCACTTT. Protein: CAWSVDNHNSPLHF. Full variable domain (rest looked up from reference TRBV30 and TRBJ1-6): SQTIHQWPATLVQPVGSPLSLECTVEGTSNPNLYWYRQAAGRGLQLLFYSVGIGQISSEVPQNLSASRPQDRQFILSSKKLLLSDSGFYLCAWSVDNHNSPLHFGNGTRLTVT.

The chain couples TRBV7-2 to TRBJ1-2, with D possibly matching TRBD1 (6 bases). The CDR3 totals 13 residues. Per the germline V gene, CDR1 is SGHTA and CDR2 is FQGNSA. V was trimmed by 4 bases and J by 2 bases, leaving 8 bases between them. The CDR3 nucleotides are TGTGCCAGCAGCTGGGACAAAAACTATGGCTACACCTTC. This codes for CASSWDKNYGYTF.

The chain has TRBV6-2 or TRBV6-3 and TRBJ2-5, with D perhaps assigned TRBD1 or TRBD2 (5 bases each). Germline CDR1 and CDR2: MNHEY and SVGEGT. Trimming removed 4 bases at V and 5 bases at J, with 5 bases between. This CDR3 is 11 amino acids long. The CDR3 is CASSWGETQYF. In DNA, the CDR3 is TGTGCCAGCAGTTGGGGGGAGACCCAGTACTTC.

The rearrangement links TRBV7-2 to TRBJ2-7; D ambiguous. Per germline, CDR1 SGHTA and CDR2 FQGNSA. The CDR3 has 15 residues. Trimming removed 7 bases at V and 2 bases at J, with 18 bases between. CDR3 sequence: CASNLDPVGPYEQYF. The DNA of the CDR3 is TGTGCCAGCAACCTCGATCCGGTGGGCCCCTACGAGCAGTACTTC.

The genes are TRBV4-1 and TRBJ2-5; 9 positions agree with TRBD1. V lost 4 bases, J lost 2 bases, and 8 bases stayed unmatched. In germline, CDR1 is MGHRA, CDR2 YSYEKL. The CDR3 spans 16 residues. The CDR3 loop is CASSRLQGAQQETQYF. The CDR3 DNA follows: TGCGCCAGCAGCCGCCTACAGGGGGCGCAGCAAGAGACCCAGTACTTC.

V usage is TRBV6-5 and J usage is TRBJ1-5; D might be TRBD1 (5 bases). CDR3 length: 15 residues. Germline lookup yields CDR1 MNHEY and CDR2 SVGAGI. V was trimmed by 4 bases and J by 0 bases, leaving 10 bases between them. The CDR3 here is CASSFRQNSNQPQHF. The CDR3 DNA reads as TGTGCCAGCAGTTTCCGACAGAATAGCAATCAGCCCCAGCATTTT.

The chain employs TRBV6-1 and TRBJ1-2; D unresolved. CDR1 MNHNS and CDR2 SASEGT come from the germline V gene. The CDR3 has 12 amino acids. V lost 2 bases, J lost 4 bases, and 5 bases lay in between. The DNA for the CDR3 is TGTGCCAGCAGTGAATCGGGCTATGGCTACACCTTC. Encoded protein: CASSESGYGYTF.

The V call is TRBV12-5, the J call TRBJ1-1; D ambiguous. This CDR3 has 14 amino acids. Trimming cost V 6 bases and J 6 bases, with 17 bases left between them. Germline-derived CDR1 and CDR2 are LGHNT and FRNRAP. CDR3 coding DNA: TGTGCTAGTGGCCAAAAGGGTCCCCAGGCTGAAGCTTTCTTT. This translates into CASGQKGPQAEAFF.

This clone appeared a single time. J is TRBJ2-3 and V is TRBV19; a possible D gene is TRBD2 (7 bases). The CDR3 covers 13 residues. Trimming took 7 bases from V and 5 from J, leaving 13 bases between them. Germline V gene sequence: CDR1 LNHDA, CDR2 SQIVND (reference sequence). The CDR3 here is CASKGGYLDTQYF. The CDR3 region has the DNA TGTGCCAGTAAGGGGGGGTATTTAGATACGCAGTATTTT.

The chain recombines TRBV6-2 or TRBV6-3 with TRBJ2-7; 11 bases match TRBD2. Germline V CDR1 and CDR2: MNHEY, SVGEGT. The CDR3 sequence is 14 residues long. Trimming removed 4 bases from V and 4 bases from J; junction bases left unmatched: 3. This chain's CDR3 is CASSSLAGGYEQYF. CDR3 nucleotide sequence: TGTGCCAGCAGTTCGCTAGCGGGAGGTTACGAGCAGTACTTC.

The J gene is TRBJ2-1, the V gene TRBV2; 8 positions match TRBD2. The CDR3 sequence is 16 residues long. CDR1 and CDR2 (germline): SNHLY, FYNNEI. The V gene end was trimmed by 6 bases and the J gene end by 2 bases; junction bases not matched to a gene: 9. CDR3 DNA: TGTGCCAGCAGCCTTCCGGGAGGGGGGGCCTACAATGAGCAGTTCTTC. It yields the protein CASSLPGGGAYNEQFF.

The V and J genes are TRBV5-1 and TRBJ1-6, with D unresolved. CDR3 length: 14 residues. The germline V gene has CDR1 SGHRS and CDR2 YFSETQ. V lost 0 bases and J lost 5, with 6 bases in between. Here the CDR3 DNA reads TGCGCCAGCAGCTTGGATGGCCATAATTCACCCCTCCACTTT. This codes for CASSLDGHNSPLHF. The full variable domain, completed using reference TRBV5-1 and TRBJ1-6, is KAGVTQTPRYLIKTRGQQVTLSCSPISGHRSVSWYQQTPGQGLQFLFEYFSETQRNKGNFPGRFSGRQFSNSRSEMNVSTLELGDSALYLCASSLDGHNSPLHFGNGTRLTVT.

The gene calls are TRBV7-9 and TRBJ1-2; D perhaps matches TRBD1 (5 bases). Germline V gene sequence: CDR1 SEHNR, CDR2 FQNEAQ (reference sequence). V lost 5 bases and J 11 bases, leaving 21 bases between the germline ends. CDR3 length: 14 residues. The CDR3 reads CASSVQGPQPQYTF. CDR3 nucleotide sequence: TGTGCCAGCAGCGTCCAGGGACCGCAGCCACAATACACCTTC.

The V gene is TRBV29-1, the J gene TRBJ2-7, with a possible D match to TRBD1 (5 bases). This CDR3 has 15 residues. V lost 4 bases and J lost 2, with 18 bases in between. Germline V gene sequence: CDR1 SQVTM, CDR2 ANQGSEA. The CDR3 nucleotides read TGCAGCGTTGGACTTTTGGGGCTAGGAACCTACGAGCAGTACTTC. This encodes CSVGLLGLGTYEQYF.

The chain combines TRBV30 with TRBJ2-1; TRBD1 matches 7 bases. Germline CDR1 and CDR2: GTSNPN and SVGIG (reference sequence). The junction had 7 bases not matched to a gene; V was cut back by 2 bases and J by 9 bases. The CDR3 consists of 13 residues. The CDR3 loop is CAWSQGGQGEQFF. The DNA for the CDR3 is TGTGCCTGGAGTCAAGGGGGCCAGGGTGAGCAGTTCTTC.

This chain uses TRBV10-2 with TRBJ1-6; D is possibly TRBD1 (5 bases). CDR3 size: 17 residues. V was pared by 0 bases and J by 8 bases, with 17 bases between. The germline V gene encodes CDR1 WSHSY and CDR2 SAAADI. As DNA, the CDR3 is TGCGCCAGCAGTGAGTCGCAAAGGAGACAGAAGGATTCACCCCTCCACTTT. Translation: CASSESQRRQKDSPLHF.

This chain joins TRBV4-3 and TRBJ2-7, with 8 positions matching TRBD1. Germline values: CDR1 LGHNA, CDR2 YSLEER. The junction had 6 bases not matched to a gene; V was cut back by 0 bases and J by 2 bases. The CDR3 covers 16 residues. For the CDR3, the DNA is TGCGCCAGCAGCCAAGATGGGCAGGGGGCTACCTACGAGCAGTACTTC. This codes for CASSQDGQGATYEQYF.

The chain has TRBV2 and TRBJ1-4; D might be TRBD1 (5 bases). Germline V CDR1 and CDR2: SNHLY, FYNNEI. The length of the CDR3 is 13 residues. The germline V and J ends were trimmed by 6 bases and 4 bases, with 9 bases remaining between them. The CDR3, as DNA: TGTGCCAGCAGGTGGACAAATAATGAAAAACTGTTTTTT. It specifies CASRWTNNEKLFF.

This clone was seen a single time. The rearrangement links TRBV5-1 to TRBJ2-3, with TRBD2 identical over 12 bases. Germline CDR1 reads SGHRS; CDR2 reads YFSETQ. The CDR3 sequence is 16 residues long. V lost 3 bases to trimming and J lost 3 bases; unmatched junction nucleotides: 5. The CDR3 DNA reads TGCGCCAGCAGCTCGGGACTAGCGGGCGCTACAGATACGCAGTATTTT. Translated: CASSSGLAGATDTQYF.

This chain joins TRBV7-2 and TRBJ2-7; D remains ambiguous. Trimming removed 5 bases from V and 2 bases from J, with 10 bases in between. Germline values: CDR1 SGHTA, CDR2 FQGNSA. This CDR3 comprises 13 residues. The CDR3 reads CASSPTYAYEQYF. In DNA, the CDR3 is TGTGCCAGCAGCCCTACATATGCCTACGAGCAGTACTTC.

V gene TRBV5-6 combines with J gene TRBJ2-5; the match to TRBD2 covers 12 bases. This CDR3 is 17 amino acids long. J gave up 4 bases and V 4 bases, and 11 bases lay outside the gene matches. The germline V gene has CDR1 SGHDT and CDR2 YYEEEE. The CDR3 region is CASSVTGLAGLRETQYF. The CDR3 DNA reads as TGTGCCAGCAGCGTCACGGGACTAGCGGGCCTGCGAGAGACCCAGTACTTC.

This clone was counted once. This chain uses TRBV5-4 with TRBJ2-7; possibly TRBD2 for D (6 bases). The CDR3 has 15 residues. The V gene lost 0 bases and the J gene lost 0 bases, with 10 bases spanning the gap. Looked up from germline, CDR1 is SGHNT and CDR2 is YYREEE (reference sequence). The CDR3 DNA is TGTGCCAGCAGCTTGGAGGGAGGTAGCTCCTACGAGCAGTACTTC. Its protein is CASSLEGGSSYEQYF.

V and J are TRBV11-2 and TRBJ1-1; TRBD1 matches 7 bases. Germline CDR1 is SGHAT and CDR2 is FQNNGV. Trimming took 1 base from V and 3 from J; bases not matched to a gene: 11. This CDR3 spans 17 amino acids. The CDR3: CASSLGTGGFSYTEAFF. In DNA form, the CDR3 reads TGTGCCAGCAGCTTAGGGACAGGAGGGTTTTCTTACACTGAAGCTTTCTTT. The complete variable domain, with remaining parts taken from reference TRBV11-2 and TRBJ1-1, reads EAGVAQSPRYKIIEKRQSVAFWCNPISGHATLYWYQQILGQGPKLLIQFQNNGVVDDSQLPKDRFSAERLKGVDSTLKIQPAKLEDSAVYLCASSLGTGGFSYTEAFFGQGTRLTVV.

This chain connects TRBV7-6 to TRBJ2-3, with D tentatively TRBD1 or TRBD2 (5 bases each). Trimming cost V 4 bases and J 0 bases, with 14 bases left between them. CDR3 length equals 16 residues. CDR1 is SGHVS and CDR2 is FNYEAQ in the germline V gene. The CDR3 loop is CASSYLQGGSTDTQYF. The CDR3 region has the DNA TGTGCCAGCAGCTACCTTCAGGGCGGGAGCACAGATACGCAGTATTTT.

A few counts support this clone. This chain connects TRBV2 to TRBJ1-3; D might be TRBD1 (5 bases). The length of the CDR3 is 15 residues. The V gene lost 4 bases and the J gene lost 1 base, with 11 bases spanning the gap. Germline V gene lookup returns CDR1 SNHLY and CDR2 FYNNEI. CDR3: CASSVDSVSGNTIYF. Here the CDR3 DNA reads TGTGCCAGCAGTGTTGACAGTGTATCTGGAAACACCATATATTTT.

The V call is TRBV16, the J call TRBJ1-5; D is unresolved. This CDR3 has 16 amino acids. V lost 8 bases and J 0 bases, leaving 17 bases between the germline ends. Germline assignment: CDR1 KGHSY and CDR2 FQNENV. DNA of the CDR3: TGTGCCAGCTCGAAGCACGGGCTTCTTAGCAATCAGCCCCAGCATTTT. Its translation is CASSKHGLLSNQPQHF.

The chain recombines TRBV4-1 with TRBJ2-3; 13 positions agree with TRBD2. V gave up 0 bases and J gave up 10 bases; unmatched junction bases: 10. This CDR3 spans 17 amino acids. Germline CDR1 and CDR2: MGHRA and YSYEKL. CDR3 nucleotides: TGCGCCAGCAGCCAAGATGCCTCCGGGACTAGCGGGAAGGCGCAGTATTTT. Protein product: CASSQDASGTSGKAQYF.